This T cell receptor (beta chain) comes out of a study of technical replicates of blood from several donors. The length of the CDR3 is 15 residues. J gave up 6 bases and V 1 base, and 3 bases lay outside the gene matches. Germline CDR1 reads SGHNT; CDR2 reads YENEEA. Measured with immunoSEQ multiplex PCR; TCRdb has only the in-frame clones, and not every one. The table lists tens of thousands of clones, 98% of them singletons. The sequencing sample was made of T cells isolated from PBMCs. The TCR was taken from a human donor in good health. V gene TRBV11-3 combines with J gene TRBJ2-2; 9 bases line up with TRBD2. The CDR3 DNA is TGTGCCAGCAGCTTAGTTCCTAGCGGGGCCGGGGAGCTGTTTTTT. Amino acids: CASSLVPSGAGELFF.